This T cell receptor (beta chain) is from a study of cytomegalovirus exposure and HLA in healthy donors (TCRdb year 2017). Notes on the research overall: An earlier analysis of 587 of the donors reported roughly 300 Gb of sequence data and 117 million unique TCR beta sequences obtained from around 190 million T cells. An early release covering about 600 HLA-typed donors comprised approximately 300 gigabases of sequencing data and around 85 million unique TCR sequences. Of the 300 to 450 genotyped donors, roughly 76% were placed in the genetic ancestry cluster associated with self-reported Caucasian donors. The study aimed to test whether cataloging public T cell receptors could reveal signatures of past pathogen exposure. The study profiled the T cell repertoires of under 850 subjects by immunosequencing and related them to cytomegalovirus serostatus. Besides the first cohort of about 730 subjects, a separate validation cohort made up of 120 different subjects was used. To predict cytomegalovirus infection status, the study brought together high-throughput TCR immunosequencing, statistical association of individual TCRs with disease status, and machine learning. In a later analysis, previously published TCR beta repertoires from about 640 donors were re-analyzed and high-resolution HLA genotyping was added so that TCR occurrence patterns could be studied. The later analysis used no new phenotypic data to find candidate immune exposures, relying instead on TCR beta sequences and their occurrence across donors. In an earlier analysis of around 540 of the donors, high-throughput TCR beta sequencing was used to judge whether each TCR beta V gene segment behaved as functional or pseudogenic. Alongside the repertoire data, information on donor age, sex, ethnicity and CMV serostatus was compiled. A later genetic analysis used genome-wide SNP genotypes for about 60% of the 666 donors, treating that subset as a discovery cohort. All discovery cohort repertoires had been generated on a single sequencing platform. Class I and class II HLA loci were covered by the typing at four-digit resolution. Typing coverage varied by locus: roughly 629-630 donors for A, B, C, DRB1 and DQB1; some 520 for DQA1; approximately 610 for DPA1; around 450 for DPB1. Because of strong linkage in the cohort, roughly five DR-DQ haplotypes were treated as single units for association and clustering. Among some 400 genotyped donors of the cohort, an average of approximately 230,000 unique TCR beta nucleotide sequences were sequenced per donor, roughly a sixth of them non-productive. General findings and caveats noted by the study authors: In an earlier analysis of under 600 of the donors, most TCR beta V segments were observed in productive rearrangements about 87% or about 30% of the time, broadly matching IMGT annotations. Only TCR beta chains were sequenced in this cohort, and the absence of alpha or paired-chain data limited detectable features. In vitro tests confirmed that three of the cytomegalovirus-associated TCR beta chains recognize cytomegalovirus antigens. Across donors, most TCR sequences were observed very rarely, whereas some public TCRs were present in many individuals. According to the authors, the approach could potentially be generalized to other disease states and immunological phenotypes. In a later analysis, some 17,000 TCR beta sequences were associated with specific HLA alleles at a false discovery rate of 0.05. Linkage disequilibrium might explain the correlated functional status among segregating V segments, but an unknown experimental factor could not be excluded. A later analysis found that HLA-associated TCR beta chains were more clonally expanded and had lower generation probabilities than equally common non-associated chains. Because some donors lacked HLA typing at each locus, the association tests relied only on the typed subset. A cluster of highly shared sequence variants was judged likely to be a technical artifact of the sequencing pipeline. In a later analysis, several top co-occurrence clusters were reported to appear linked to parvovirus B19, influenza, CMV and Epstein-Barr virus. Immune exposure information for the cohort was limited to CMV serostatus. Cytomegalovirus status was reported to be diagnosed by the classifier with high specificity and sensitivity in both the original and validation cohorts. Presence/absence analyses assumed roughly uniform sequencing depth across donors, an assumption that may not hold. A further reported finding was that TCR beta sequences accurately predicted the HLA-A and HLA-B alleles for most subjects in the first cohort. Because counts were too low, more than 15 rarely observed V segments, including chromosome 9 orphons, were excluded from the earlier analysis of around 640 of the donors. The study listed 150 to 200 TCR beta chains as associated with cytomegalovirus. The 87-base-pair reads could not distinguish some IMGT-functional V segments, including TRBV6-2 and TRBV6-3, so those segments were excluded. An association between a missense DCLRE1C variant and V-gene and J-gene trimming of TCR beta chains was found in a later genetic analysis and replicated in an independent cohort. A later analysis found that TCR association rates varied across HLA loci, with DRB1 alleles showing the most associated TCRs and HLA-C alleles the fewest. Assigning TCR associations to individual alleles was difficult when HLA alleles, especially DR and DQ, strongly co-occurred. A later genetic analysis reported fewer N-insertions in productive TCRs among donors in an Asian-associated ancestry cluster than the roughly 700-donor mean. In a later analysis, most CMV-associated TCR beta chains were found to appear HLA-restricted, with HLA associations seemingly driven largely by CMV exposure.

Notes on this clone: The clone's antigen remains unknown. Base quality data are lacking; no much larger clone is found one base away.

The library relied on the immunoSEQ multiplex PCR assay. The multiplex PCR relied on a mix of 60 forward primers for TCR Vbeta segments and 13 reverse primers for TCR Jbeta segments. The CDR3 region of rearranged TCR beta genes was amplified from genomic DNA with a multiplex PCR assay. The Illumina HiSeq System was used to sequence the amplified TCR beta libraries as 87-base-pair reads. Regarding the original processing steps: Across the 600 to 700 repertoires, a later analysis counted about 81 million unique TCR beta chains, around 10 million of which were shared by at least two donors. Raw reads were error-corrected and collapsed into unique sequences with a nearest-neighbor algorithm that merged closely related sequences to remove PCR and sequencing errors. V, D and J gene segments were assigned by aligning CDR3 sequences to IMGT reference sequences. For a sequence to be retained, a match of at least six nucleotides to both a V gene segment and a J gene segment was required. A rearrangement counted as productive if the CDR3 had no stop codons and remained in frame with V and J, and every other rearrangement counted as non-productive. Following IMGT convention, CDR3 was defined as the stretch from the second conserved V-encoded cysteine up to the conserved J-encoded phenylalanine. Sequences without an unambiguous match to a single V gene segment were excluded from the earlier analysis of about 600 of the donors. An earlier analysis of several hundred of the donors called V segments functional above 56.7% productive rearrangements and segregating when the between-donor standard deviation exceeded 5%. A statistical classification framework was built for diagnosing cytomegalovirus status from the catalog of TCR beta chain sequences. In a later analysis, TCR nucleotide sequences were compared against IMGT/GENE-DB human TR gene sequences so that V and J genes could be assigned. In a later analysis, CDR3 sequences and most-parsimonious VDJ recombination scenarios were assigned using the TCRdist pipeline. A later analysis defined each TCR beta chain by its CDR3 amino acid sequence plus V-gene family, and excluded reads lacking a unique V-gene family. As a way to deal with suspected cross-contamination and a sequencing artifact, a later analysis dropped 500 to 700 nucleotide sequences that were highly shared and had low generation probability. In a later analysis, a clonal expansion index for each public chain was calculated from normalized within-repertoire ranks of inferred template counts. Generation probabilities in a later analysis came from a VDJ recombination model fitted to out-of-frame rearrangements, and those results were checked against IGoR. A later analysis scored TCR-TCR, TCR-HLA and TCR-CMV co-occurrence with hypergeometric tests, applying a repertoire-size bias correction to TCR pairs. In a later analysis, false discovery rates were estimated by permuting HLA or CMV assignments 20 times. In a later analysis, co-occurring TCRs were grouped with DBSCAN, and TCRdist sequence similarity was added when clustering was performed within HLA-allele-positive subsets. Co-occurrence clustering excluded repertoires with fewer than 30,000 or more than 120,000 public chains, plus five with anomalous nucleotide sharing. TCRdb provides this immuneACCESS table in a form limited to in-frame rearrangements. Some clones are lacking; in checked studies, under half of them reflect an unresolved V gene, and why the rest are absent is not known. V, J and clone size are taken as reported in that table, and D and trimming were inferred from the DNA itself. Here the sample has 150,000 to 200,000 clones; 65% to 85% occur a single time. Of the sample, around 6.8% falls within the top ten clones.

The V end gives up 2 bases and the J end 9 bases, leaving 9 bases in the junction not matched to a gene. The CDR3 goes from the cysteine to the phenylalanine over 16 residues. Only CDR3 DNA remains: 48 bases, in frame from the first base. From a lookup of the germline V gene, CDR1 and CDR2 are SGHTA and FQGNSA. The cohort comprised 710 or so healthy bone marrow donors. All cohort members were sampled while nominally healthy, although unrecorded immune exposures were likely present. The donor was CMV seropositive and belonged to the group of 250 to 350 seropositive cohort members. A peripheral blood sample was collected from each donor, and TCR beta sequencing was performed on peripheral blood mononuclear cells. The Qiagen DNeasy Blood Extraction Kit was used to extract genomic DNA from the blood cell samples.

Source material: PBMCs. This TCR was sampled from a man in his forties in good health and CMV-seropositive. The chain was built from TRBV7-2 and TRBJ1-6; 8 junctional bases match TRBD1. The sequence in DNA is TGTGCCAGCAGCTTAAAAACGGGGACAGGACTTTCACCCCTCCACTTT. The resulting protein is CASSLKTGTGLSPLHF.